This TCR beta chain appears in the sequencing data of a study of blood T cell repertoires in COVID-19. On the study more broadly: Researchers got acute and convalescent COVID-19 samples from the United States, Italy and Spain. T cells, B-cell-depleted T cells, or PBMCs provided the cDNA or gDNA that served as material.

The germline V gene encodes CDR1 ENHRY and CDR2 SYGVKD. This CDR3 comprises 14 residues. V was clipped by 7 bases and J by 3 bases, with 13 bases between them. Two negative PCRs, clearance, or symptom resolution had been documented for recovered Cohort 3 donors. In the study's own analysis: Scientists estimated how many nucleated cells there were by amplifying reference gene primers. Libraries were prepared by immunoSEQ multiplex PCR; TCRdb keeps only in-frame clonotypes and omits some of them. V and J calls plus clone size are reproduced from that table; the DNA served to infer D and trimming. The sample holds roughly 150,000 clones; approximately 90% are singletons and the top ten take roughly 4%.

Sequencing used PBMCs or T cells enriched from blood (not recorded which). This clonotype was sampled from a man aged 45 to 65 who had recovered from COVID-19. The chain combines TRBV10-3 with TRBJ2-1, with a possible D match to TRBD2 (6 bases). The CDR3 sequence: CAIKGGIFYNEQFF. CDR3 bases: TGTGCCATCAAGGGCGGGATCTTCTACAATGAGCAGTTCTTC.